This T cell receptor beta chain comes out of a study of T-cell memory formation after mild COVID-19. About the research overall: TCR clusters were mostly donor specific. Findings and caveats of the study: Among clones peaking at day 37 in the second wave, SARS-CoV-2 specificity remained unconfirmed. The pre-infection memory compartment contained some responding clones, suggesting cross-reactive memory joined.

About this clonotype: Its target is not known.

TCRdb re-called the 5' RACE reads through MiXCR, storing one row per CDR3 protein. The repertoire consists of under 250,000 distinct CDR3 sequences, with 9% to 10% occurring once and the leading ten covering 3.5%. Sequenced material: PBMCs or a T cell subset sorted from them (not recorded which). This sequence originates from a man between 18 and 29 years old who had mild COVID-19 (a few samples of this study predate the infection). Cell type and time point are not known.

CDR3 bases: TGTGCCAGCAGCTGGAACAGGGGTGACACAGATACGCAGTATTTT. Translation: CASSWNRGDTDTQYF. The chain links TRBV7-8 to TRBJ2-3; 7 bases map to TRBD1. In germline, CDR1 is SGHVS, CDR2 FQNEAQ. The CDR3 runs 15 residues. After removal of 4 bases from V and 2 bases from J, the junction contained 6 bases not matched to a gene.